This passage covers 30 T cell receptor beta chains from one sample sequenced in a study of T-cell reconstitution after alpha-beta-depleted transplantation in children. The authors prepared the TCRbeta library with unique molecular identifiers. In TCRdb, the PCR reads were re-called with MiXCR into one record per CDR3 protein. The sample has 300,000 to 400,000 distinct CDR3 sequences, about 17% seen once. The source was PBMCs, mostly from graft donor cells, collected 360 days after TCRalphabeta/CD19-depleted stem cell transplant. The receptors stem from a male patient aged 2-10 years who had a stem cell transplant for acute lymphoblastic leukemia, so the T cells may come from the graft donor.

This clonotype was picked up many times. This chain uses TRBV27 with TRBJ2-1; 7 positions match TRBD2. Looked up from germline, CDR1 is MNHEY and CDR2 is SMNVEV (reference sequence). CDR3 length: 15 amino acids. V dropped 1 base and J dropped 5; count of bases not matched to a gene: 5. CDR3 amino acids: CASSLWRELDNEQFF. CDR3 DNA: TGTGCCAGCAGTTTATGGCGGGAGCTTGACAATGAGCAGTTCTTC.

This clonotype occurred a few times. The rearrangement links TRBV2 to TRBJ1-2; 8 bases map to TRBD1. Germline V lookup: CDR1 SNHLY, CDR2 FYNNEI. Losses at the gene ends were 6 bases for V and 6 bases for J; bases not matched to a gene: 6. CDR3 size: 13 residues. In nucleotides, the CDR3 is TGTGCCAGCAGGACAGGGGTAACGGATGGCTACACCTTC. This translates into CASRTGVTDGYTF. Supplemented by reference TRBV2 and TRBJ1-2, the full variable domain reads EPEVTQTPSHQVTQMGQEVILRCVPISNHLYFYWYRQILGQKVEFLVSFYNNEISEKSEIFDDQFSVERPDGSNFTLKIRSTKLEDSAMYFCASRTGVTDGYTFGSGTRLTVV.

This clonotype was recorded many times. The gene calls are TRBV4-3 and TRBJ1-1; the match to TRBD1 covers 7 bases. Looked up from germline, CDR1 is LGHNA and CDR2 is YSLEER. The V segment lost 11 bases and the J segment 3 bases; nucleotides outside the gene matches: 6. The CDR3 is made up of 12 amino acids. CDR3 sequence: CAWGTDYTEAFF. The CDR3 DNA sequence: TGCGCCTGGGGGACAGATTACACTGAAGCTTTCTTT.

The gene calls are TRBV6-5 and TRBJ1-1; D uncertain. The CDR3 is 16 amino acids. Germline CDR1 MNHEY, CDR2 SVGAGI. V dropped 2 bases and J dropped 0 bases, with 13 bases sitting between them. CDR3 sequence (DNA): TGTGCCAGCAGTTACCCACCCGAGACCTTGAACACTGAAGCTTTCTTT. Encoded protein: CASSYPPETLNTEAFF.

In its sample, this clonotype was seen a few times. The V and J genes are TRBV25-1 and TRBJ2-1; no firm D call. V lost 8 bases, J lost 9 bases, and 26 bases lay in between. The length of the CDR3 is 16 residues. The germline V gene has CDR1 MGHDK and CDR2 SYGVNS. CDR3 residues: CASEIGPHHLSGEQFF. The DNA for the CDR3 is TGTGCCAGCGAGATCGGTCCACATCATTTGAGTGGTGAGCAGTTCTTC.

The CDR3 loop is CSAALAGGSTDTQYF. CDR3 DNA: TGCAGTGCAGCCTTAGCGGGAGGGAGCACAGATACGCAGTATTTT. This sequence joins TRBV20-1 and TRBJ2-3; TRBD2 aligns across 11 bases. CDR1 is DFQATT and CDR2 is SNEGSKA in the germline V gene (reference sequence). Trimming removed 6 bases from V and 0 bases from J; junction bases left unmatched: 5. The CDR3 consists of 15 residues.

This clonotype was found a few times. The chain employs TRBV28 and TRBJ2-4; D may be TRBD2 (5 bases). Germline CDR1 reads MDHEN; CDR2 reads SYDVKM. The V gene lost 5 bases and the J gene lost 0 bases, with 11 bases spanning the gap. The CDR3 runs 15 residues. In nucleotides, the CDR3 is TGTGCCAGCAGTGTGAGCGGTCTAGCCAAAAACATTCAGTACTTC. It translates to CASSVSGLAKNIQYF.

As for this clonotype: Germline is not matched at one junction end, which may reflect a read error. This chain joins TRBV12-3 or TRBV12-4 and TRBJ2-6; 7 nucleotides line up with TRBD1. CDR3 size: 18 residues. The CDR3: CTSSLRRTGISGANVLTF. The CDR3 coding sequence is TGTACCAGCAGTTTAAGGCGGACAGGAATCTCTGGGGCCAACGTCCTGACTTTC.

Ten or more counts support this clonotype. This rearrangement joins TRBV9 to TRBJ2-1; D is perhaps TRBD1 or TRBD2 (5 bases each). The ends were cut back, 4 bases at V and 6 bases at J, with 11 bases in the middle. CDR3 length equals 13 residues. The germline CDR1 and CDR2 sequences are SGDLS and YYNGEE. CDR3 residues: CASSPQGRNEQFF. CDR3 coding DNA: TGTGCCAGCAGCCCCCAGGGACGCAATGAGCAGTTCTTC.

On this clonotype: This CDR3 is missing its conserved last phenylalanine or tryptophan, likely due to a read error. The chain combines TRBV12-3 or TRBV12-4 with TRBJ2-1; D might be TRBD1 or TRBD2, each matching 5 bases. The CDR3 spans 17 residues. Deletions cut 1 base from V and 9 bases from J, with 22 bases between. The CDR3, as DNA: TGTGCCAGCAGTTTAGTGGCTTGGGGGAAGGTCGGAGTTGAGCAGTTCTGC. Its translation: CASSLVAWGKVGVEQFC.

A few counts support this clonotype. CDR3 amino acids: CASSPPGGRIETQYF. The CDR3 DNA reads as TGTGCCAGCTCACCGCCTGGGGGGCGAATCGAGACCCAGTACTTC. The chain links TRBV18 to TRBJ2-5; TRBD1 or TRBD2 may be the D gene (6 bases each). V was clipped by 3 bases and J by 5 bases, with 16 bases between them. The CDR3 length is 15 residues. From germline, CDR1 is KGHSH and CDR2 LQKENI.

V usage is TRBV27 and J usage is TRBJ2-2; 8 bases are a match to TRBD1. With 5 bases clipped from V and 2 bases from J, the junction kept 7 bases outside the gene matches. CDR3 length: 16 residues. The germline V gene has CDR1 MNHEY and CDR2 SMNVEV (reference sequence). The CDR3 loop reads CASSPPGGENTGELFF. CDR3 DNA sequence: TGTGCCAGCAGTCCGCCAGGGGGCGAAAACACCGGGGAGCTGTTTTTT.

The J gene is TRBJ2-2, the V gene TRBV4-3, with TRBD2 matching 7 bases. CDR3 length equals 17 residues. Germline V lookup: CDR1 LGHNA, CDR2 YSLEER. V shed 0 bases and J 0 bases; nucleotides not matched to a gene: 4. DNA of the CDR3: TGCGCCAGCAGCCAAGATGCCGCGGGAGCGAACACCGGGGAGCTGTTTTTT. Translation gives CASSQDAAGANTGELFF.

The rearrangement joins TRBV7-8 to TRBJ2-7; a weak D match, TRBD2 (5 bases). V shed 2 bases and J shed 0 bases, with 8 bases lying between them. There are 14 residues in the CDR3. CDR1 is SGHVS and CDR2 is FQNEAQ in the germline V gene. The CDR3 DNA is TGTGCCAGCAGCTTAAAGGGAGACTCCTACGAGCAGTACTTC. Its translation: CASSLKGDSYEQYF.

This sequence joins TRBV2 and TRBJ2-2, with D possibly matching TRBD2 (6 bases). Trimming left V 3 bases short and J 1 base short, with 15 bases between. CDR1 and CDR2 (germline): SNHLY, FYNNEI. This CDR3 is built from 17 residues. CDR3 DNA sequence: TGTGCCAGCAGTGACCCTAGCTGGGGGGAGAACACCGGGGAGCTGTTTTTT. It is translated as CASSDPSWGENTGELFF. Full variable domain (rest looked up from reference TRBV2 and TRBJ2-2): EPEVTQTPSHQVTQMGQEVILRCVPISNHLYFYWYRQILGQKVEFLVSFYNNEISEKSEIFDDQFSVERPDGSNFTLKIRSTKLEDSAMYFCASSDPSWGENTGELFFGEGSRLTVL.

This clonotype turned up a few times. The rearrangement links TRBV7-2 to TRBJ2-3, with a tentative D call TRBD1 (6 bases). With 7 bases removed from V and 5 bases from J, the gap between germline ends came to 13 bases. The CDR3 sequence is 13 residues long. The germline V gene has CDR1 SGHTA and CDR2 FQGNSA. CDR3 coding DNA: TGTGCCAGCATCACAGGGTCCGTAGATACGCAGTATTTT. Translating it yields CASITGSVDTQYF.

This chain joins TRBV10-3 and TRBJ2-1, with D possibly matching TRBD2 (5 bases). V was pared by 3 bases and J by 4 bases, with 16 bases between. Germline V CDR1 and CDR2: ENHRY, SYGVKD. The CDR3 covers 16 residues. Written as DNA, the CDR3 is TGTGCCATCAGTGAAACGGGGAGTCGCCCTTACAATGAGCAGTTCTTC. Amino acids: CAISETGSRPYNEQFF.

This clonotype has a handful of counts. This rearrangement joins TRBV20-1 to TRBJ2-3, with D possibly matching TRBD1 (6 bases). CDR3 size: 16 residues. V lost 4 bases and J lost 2, with 19 bases in between. CDR1 and CDR2 (germline): DFQATT, SNEGSKA (reference sequence). CDR3 protein: CSATGRPGQTTDTQYF. In nucleotides, the CDR3 is TGCAGTGCTACAGGGCGCCCAGGACAGACCACAGATACGCAGTATTTT.

This clonotype was recorded many times. This rearrangement joins TRBV10-3 to TRBJ1-3, with D uncertain. V was trimmed by 11 bases and J by 7 bases, leaving 12 bases between them. The CDR3 length is 11 residues. CDR1 ENHRY and CDR2 SYGVKD come from the germline V gene. CDR3 loop: CAVLDPNTIYF. The CDR3 nucleotides read TGTGCCGTTCTTGACCCTAACACCATATATTTT.

This sequence joins TRBV12-3 or TRBV12-4 and TRBJ2-1, with 8 bases matching TRBD2. The CDR3 is 15 amino acids. Germline trimming cut 1 base from V and 4 bases from J; bases unmatched to any gene: 3. The CDR3 coding sequence is TGTGCCAGCAGTTTAGGTAGCGGGACTTACAATGAGCAGTTCTTC. The encoded protein is CASSLGSGTYNEQFF.

This chain joins TRBV4-1 and TRBJ2-1; 7 bases are a match to TRBD1. V was clipped by 0 bases and J by 3 bases; unmatched bases: 8. Germline assignment: CDR1 MGHRA and CDR2 YSYEKL. This CDR3 is built from 17 residues. The CDR3 here is CASSQDRSRGNYNEQFF. The DNA for the CDR3 is TGCGCCAGCAGCCAAGATAGGTCCAGGGGGAACTACAATGAGCAGTTCTTC.

The rearrangement joins TRBV29-1 to TRBJ2-6, with TRBD1 as a possible D gene (6 bases). CDR1 is SQVTM and CDR2 is ANQGSEA in the germline V gene. The CDR3 is 15 amino acids. V was cut by 5 bases and J by 0 bases, with 11 bases left in between. CDR3 in DNA: TGCAGCGTTCTAGACAGGCCCTCTGGGGCCAACGTCCTGACTTTC. This translates into CSVLDRPSGANVLTF.

The chain joins TRBV2 to TRBJ2-1; maybe TRBD2 (6 bases). With 2 bases removed from V and 4 bases from J, the gap between germline ends came to 12 bases. Germline V gene lookup returns CDR1 SNHLY and CDR2 FYNNEI. This CDR3 comprises 15 residues. CDR3 in amino acids: CASSESGTAYNEQFF. CDR3 coding DNA: TGTGCCAGCAGTGAATCGGGGACTGCTTACAATGAGCAGTTCTTC.

The rearrangement joins TRBV3-1 to TRBJ1-2, with a weak D call TRBD1 (5 bases). Trimming left V 1 base short and J 4 bases short, with 7 bases between. Germline CDR1 reads LGHDT; CDR2 reads YNNKEL (reference sequence). The CDR3 spans 13 residues. CDR3 sequence: CASSQGGRYGYTF. In nucleotides, the CDR3 is TGTGCCAGCAGCCAAGGGGGCCGCTATGGCTACACCTTC.

This clonotype was observed a few times. V gene TRBV11-2 combines with J gene TRBJ2-5, with D hard to call. CDR3 length: 15 amino acids. Germline V gene lookup returns CDR1 SGHAT and CDR2 FQNNGV. Between the trimmed V and J ends, which lost 5 bases and 2 bases, there was a span of 15 bases. The CDR3 sequence: CASSPTLVVQETQYF. The CDR3 DNA follows: TGTGCCAGCAGCCCCACCCTGGTCGTGCAAGAGACCCAGTACTTC.

CDR3 protein: CATSDATGGKFGANVLTF. The CDR3 nucleotides read TGTGCCACCAGTGATGCGACGGGGGGGAAGTTTGGGGCCAACGTCCTGACTTTC. The V gene is TRBV24-1, the J gene TRBJ2-6; TRBD2 matches 8 bases. CDR1 is KGHDR and CDR2 is SFDVKD in the germline V gene. The CDR3 consists of 18 residues. The V gene end was trimmed by 3 bases and the J gene end by 3 bases; junction bases not matched to a gene: 9.

Ten or more counts support this clonotype. The V call is TRBV2, the J call TRBJ2-7; D not resolved. Germline V gene data show CDR1 as SNHLY and CDR2 as FYNNEI. This CDR3 spans 12 amino acids. V was cut by 7 bases and J by 1 base, with 8 bases left in between. CDR3 sequence (DNA): TGTGCCAGCATCGGTATGTCCTACGAGCAGTACTTC. This translates into CASIGMSYEQYF.

This clonotype was seen a handful of times. This sequence joins TRBV18 and TRBJ2-2; D not certain. The V and J ends lost 3 bases and 8 bases respectively, with 7 bases between them. This CDR3 contains 12 residues. Germline V CDR1 and CDR2: KGHSH, LQKENI. The chain's CDR3 is CASSPNLGELFF. CDR3 nucleotide sequence: TGTGCCAGCTCACCTAACCTGGGGGAGCTGTTTTTT. The variable domain in full, completed from reference TRBV18 and TRBJ2-2, reads NAGVMQNPRHLVRRRGQEARLRCSPMKGHSHVYWYRQLPEEGLKFMVYLQKENIIDESGMPKERFSAEFPKEGPSILRIQQVVRGDSAAYFCASSPNLGELFFGEGSRLTVL.

This clonotype was detected a few times. This chain links TRBV3-1 with TRBJ2-2, with D unclear. Germline V CDR1 and CDR2: LGHDT, YNNKEL (reference sequence). This CDR3 is built from 13 residues. V was trimmed by 4 bases and J by 5 bases, leaving 8 bases between them. CDR3 protein: CASSLLLTGELFF. CDR3 DNA: TGTGCCAGCAGCCTTTTACTAACCGGGGAGCTGTTTTTT.

V usage is TRBV12-3 or TRBV12-4 and J usage is TRBJ2-1, with 13 bases identical to TRBD2. V gave up 3 bases and J gave up 1 base; unmatched junction bases: 3. The CDR3 is 17 residues long. CDR3 bases: TGTGCCAGCAGTTTCGGACTAGCGGGAGTTTCCTACAATGAGCAGTTCTTC. Its protein is CASSFGLAGVSYNEQFF.